Listed below are T cell receptor beta chains from one sample, sequenced in a study of blood T cell repertoires in COVID-19. Generated by immunoSEQ multiplex PCR, the TCRdb table keeps only in-frame clones and is missing some. This sample has more than 150,000 clones, with around 80% found just once. The specimen sequenced was peripheral blood. These receptors were taken from a woman aged 80 or over with active or convalescent COVID-19. CDR3s include the opening cysteine and the closing phenylalanine or tryptophan. D genes are given only for firm matches. The listing skips clone size in some rows; elsewhere it reads once, few, many or a size class.

v_call,j_call,clone_size,cdr3_length,d_call,cdr3_nt,cdr3_aa
TRBV2,TRBJ1-2,-,14,TRBD1,TGTGCCAGCAGCCTAGAACAGACAGGGTATGGCTACACCTTC,CASSLEQTGYGYTF
TRBV28,TRBJ1-4,-,16,-,TGTGCCAGCAGCCCCCATGCTCGCAGGTTGAATGAAAAACTGTTTTTT,CASSPHARRLNEKLFF
TRBV28,TRBJ1-2,-,15,TRBD1,TGTGCCAGCAGCCGCACTCCCCGACAGGGGCAAGGCTACACCTTC,CASSRTPRQGQGYTF
TRBV4-1,TRBJ2-2,once,17,TRBD2,TGCGCCAGCAGCCAAGATCCGCGGGGGGGGAACACCGGGGAGCTGTTTTTT,CASSQDPRGGNTGELFF
TRBV6-2/TRBV6-3,TRBJ2-6,few,18,TRBD1,TGTGCCAGCAGCTTCTCGACAGGGGGGAACTCTGGGGCCAACGTCCTGACTTTC,CASSFSTGGNSGANVLTF
TRBV10-3,TRBJ2-2,-,15,-,TGTGCCATCAGTGAGTCCAGGGTGGAATCCGGGGAGCTGTTTTTT,CAISESRVESGELFF
TRBV10-2,TRBJ2-3,once,13,TRBD2,TGCGCCAGCACCCGGACTAGCGGCGATACGCAGTATTTT,CASTRTSGDTQYF
TRBV5-1,TRBJ2-5,-,14,-,TGCGCCAGCAGCCCCGTGCGGGGCCAAGAGACCCAGTACTTC,CASSPVRGQETQYF
TRBV2,TRBJ1-5,-,14,TRBD1,TGTGCCAGCAGGGGGACAGCTAGCAATCAGCCCCAGCATTTT,CASRGTASNQPQHF
TRBV5-1,TRBJ2-3,once,13,-,TGCGCCAGCAGCTTGTTAGGCACAGATACGCAGTATTTT,CASSLLGTDTQYF
TRBV3-1/TRBV3-2,TRBJ2-7,-,14,-,TGTGCCAGCAGCCAAAGGCAGGGAAGTAGGAGTCTGTACTTC,CASSQRQGSRSLYF
TRBV28,TRBJ2-1,once,14,TRBD2,TGTGCCAGCGCCGGGACTAGGATATACAATGAGCAGTTCTTC,CASAGTRIYNEQFF
TRBV3-1/TRBV3-2,TRBJ2-1,-,16,-,TGTGCCAGCACGCCATCTGACTACGGGGGTTACAATGAGCAGTTCTTC,CASTPSDYGGYNEQFF
TRBV2,TRBJ1-2,-,14,TRBD1,TGTGCCAGCAGCGCAGCGGGACAGGGGAGAAACTACACCTTC,CASSAAGQGRNYTF
TRBV2,TRBJ1-4,-,11,-,TGTGCCACCCAGTTAATGGAAAAACTGTTTTTT,CATQLMEKLFF
TRBV4-1,TRBJ2-5,-,16,TRBD2,TGCGCCAGCAGCCAGTTCGGGGCGGGGGGCGGAGAGACCCAGTACTTC,CASSQFGAGGGETQYF
TRBV2,TRBJ1-1,-,13,-,TGTGCCAGCAGTAAAGGGAGAGATACTGAAGCTTTCTTT,CASSKGRDTEAFF
TRBV9,TRBJ2-1,-,13,-,TGTGCCAGCAGCCAGGGGACATACAATGAGCAGTTCTTC,CASSQGTYNEQFF
TRBV15,TRBJ2-7,once,15,TRBD2,TGTGCCACCAGCAGAGTAGCGGGCGGGACCTACGAGCAGTACTTC,CATSRVAGGTYEQYF
TRBV28,TRBJ1-2,-,17,-,TGTGCCAGCACCCCAACAGGGTTCAGGCTCTCTAACTATGGCTACACCTTC,CASTPTGFRLSNYGYTF
TRBV6-5,TRBJ1-6,-,13,-,TGTGCCAGCAGTCCCTCCCCGAATTCACCCCTCCACTTT,CASSPSPNSPLHF
TRBV9,TRBJ2-1,-,17,TRBD2,TGTGCCAGCAGCGTCCTTAGGGCTAGCGGGGGCTACAATGAGCAGTTCTTC,CASSVLRASGGYNEQFF
TRBV28,TRBJ2-2,-,14,TRBD1,TGTGCCAGCCTAACGGGACAGCTCACCGGGGAGCTGTTTTTT,CASLTGQLTGELFF
TRBV5-1,TRBJ1-4,-,15,-,TGCGCCAGCAGCGGAACCGGGACTGTTAATGAAAAACTGTTTTTT,CASSGTGTVNEKLFF
TRBV19,TRBJ1-1,-,14,-,TGTGCCAGTAGTATATTAGGGGGTCTCACTGAAGCTTTCTTT,CASSILGGLTEAFF
TRBV4-2,TRBJ2-7,-,13,TRBD1,TGTGCCAGCAGCACGGGACAGGGCTACGAGCAGTACTTC,CASSTGQGYEQYF
TRBV19,TRBJ1-2,-,14,-,TGTGCCAGTAGTATGACTACACAGAACTATGGCTACACCTTC,CASSMTTQNYGYTF
TRBV9,TRBJ2-2,once,16,-,TGTGCCAGCAGCGTAGCGGGGGGCCTCATAACCGGGGAGCTGTTTTTT,CASSVAGGLITGELFF
TRBV30,TRBJ1-1,-,13,-,TGTGCCTGGGGGGGTAGGCAGGGGACTGAAGCTTTCTTT,CAWGGRQGTEAFF
TRBV6-5,TRBJ2-7,-,15,-,TGTGCCAGCAGACCGACTCCAGGGAACTCCTACGAGCAGTACTTC,CASRPTPGNSYEQYF
TRBV9,TRBJ2-3,-,15,TRBD2,TGTGCCAGCAGCGTAGTGGGGGGGGGCACAGATACGCAGTATTTT,CASSVVGGGTDTQYF
TRBV7-9,TRBJ2-7,once,17,-,TGTGCCAGCAGCCGCAAGGGGGGGGGCGAGTTCGCATACGAGCAGTACTTC,CASSRKGGGEFAYEQYF
TRBV28,TRBJ2-5,few,15,TRBD1,TGTGCCAGCAGTCAGGACAGGGGGCGCGGGGAGACCCAGTACTTC,CASSQDRGRGETQYF
TRBV19,TRBJ2-2,-,16,TRBD2,TGTGCCAGTAGTACCTGGACTAGCGATCTCACCGGGGAGCTGTTTTTT,CASSTWTSDLTGELFF
TRBV6-4,TRBJ1-1,-,15,-,TGTGCCAGCAGTGACTCCTATATAGCGAACACTGAAGCTTTCTTT,CASSDSYIANTEAFF
TRBV6-5,TRBJ1-2,once,14,TRBD1,TGTGCCAGCCTCAGTCCCGGGACAGGGATTGGCTACACCTTC,CASLSPGTGIGYTF
TRBV27,TRBJ1-5,-,16,-,TGTGCCAGCAACGCTTGGGGGGATATTGAGCCTCAGCCCCAGCATTTT,CASNAWGDIEPQPQHF
TRBV2,TRBJ2-2,-,15,TRBD2,TGTGCCAGCAGTGCGACTAGCGGGGGAGCAGGGGAGCTGTTTTTT,CASSATSGGAGELFF
TRBV9,TRBJ2-1,-,14,TRBD1,TGTGCCAGCAGCGCCGCCGACAGGGGGGTGTGGCAGTTCTTC,CASSAADRGVWQFF
TRBV9,TRBJ2-3,few,14,-,TGTGCCAGCAGCGTTGCGGCTAGCACAGATACGCAGTATTTT,CASSVAASTDTQYF
TRBV4-1,TRBJ2-5,-,15,-,TGCGCCAGCAGCCAAGATCCCAGTACGAGGGAGACCCAGTACTTC,CASSQDPSTRETQYF
TRBV4-1,TRBJ1-6,-,15,-,TGCGCCAGCAGCCCGCGACAGGTAGAGAATTCACCCCTCCACTTT,CASSPRQVENSPLHF
TRBV14,TRBJ2-1,-,17,-,TGTGCCAGCAGCCAGCACAAGGACAGCTCAATATTCAATGAGCAGTTCTTC,CASSQHKDSSIFNEQFF